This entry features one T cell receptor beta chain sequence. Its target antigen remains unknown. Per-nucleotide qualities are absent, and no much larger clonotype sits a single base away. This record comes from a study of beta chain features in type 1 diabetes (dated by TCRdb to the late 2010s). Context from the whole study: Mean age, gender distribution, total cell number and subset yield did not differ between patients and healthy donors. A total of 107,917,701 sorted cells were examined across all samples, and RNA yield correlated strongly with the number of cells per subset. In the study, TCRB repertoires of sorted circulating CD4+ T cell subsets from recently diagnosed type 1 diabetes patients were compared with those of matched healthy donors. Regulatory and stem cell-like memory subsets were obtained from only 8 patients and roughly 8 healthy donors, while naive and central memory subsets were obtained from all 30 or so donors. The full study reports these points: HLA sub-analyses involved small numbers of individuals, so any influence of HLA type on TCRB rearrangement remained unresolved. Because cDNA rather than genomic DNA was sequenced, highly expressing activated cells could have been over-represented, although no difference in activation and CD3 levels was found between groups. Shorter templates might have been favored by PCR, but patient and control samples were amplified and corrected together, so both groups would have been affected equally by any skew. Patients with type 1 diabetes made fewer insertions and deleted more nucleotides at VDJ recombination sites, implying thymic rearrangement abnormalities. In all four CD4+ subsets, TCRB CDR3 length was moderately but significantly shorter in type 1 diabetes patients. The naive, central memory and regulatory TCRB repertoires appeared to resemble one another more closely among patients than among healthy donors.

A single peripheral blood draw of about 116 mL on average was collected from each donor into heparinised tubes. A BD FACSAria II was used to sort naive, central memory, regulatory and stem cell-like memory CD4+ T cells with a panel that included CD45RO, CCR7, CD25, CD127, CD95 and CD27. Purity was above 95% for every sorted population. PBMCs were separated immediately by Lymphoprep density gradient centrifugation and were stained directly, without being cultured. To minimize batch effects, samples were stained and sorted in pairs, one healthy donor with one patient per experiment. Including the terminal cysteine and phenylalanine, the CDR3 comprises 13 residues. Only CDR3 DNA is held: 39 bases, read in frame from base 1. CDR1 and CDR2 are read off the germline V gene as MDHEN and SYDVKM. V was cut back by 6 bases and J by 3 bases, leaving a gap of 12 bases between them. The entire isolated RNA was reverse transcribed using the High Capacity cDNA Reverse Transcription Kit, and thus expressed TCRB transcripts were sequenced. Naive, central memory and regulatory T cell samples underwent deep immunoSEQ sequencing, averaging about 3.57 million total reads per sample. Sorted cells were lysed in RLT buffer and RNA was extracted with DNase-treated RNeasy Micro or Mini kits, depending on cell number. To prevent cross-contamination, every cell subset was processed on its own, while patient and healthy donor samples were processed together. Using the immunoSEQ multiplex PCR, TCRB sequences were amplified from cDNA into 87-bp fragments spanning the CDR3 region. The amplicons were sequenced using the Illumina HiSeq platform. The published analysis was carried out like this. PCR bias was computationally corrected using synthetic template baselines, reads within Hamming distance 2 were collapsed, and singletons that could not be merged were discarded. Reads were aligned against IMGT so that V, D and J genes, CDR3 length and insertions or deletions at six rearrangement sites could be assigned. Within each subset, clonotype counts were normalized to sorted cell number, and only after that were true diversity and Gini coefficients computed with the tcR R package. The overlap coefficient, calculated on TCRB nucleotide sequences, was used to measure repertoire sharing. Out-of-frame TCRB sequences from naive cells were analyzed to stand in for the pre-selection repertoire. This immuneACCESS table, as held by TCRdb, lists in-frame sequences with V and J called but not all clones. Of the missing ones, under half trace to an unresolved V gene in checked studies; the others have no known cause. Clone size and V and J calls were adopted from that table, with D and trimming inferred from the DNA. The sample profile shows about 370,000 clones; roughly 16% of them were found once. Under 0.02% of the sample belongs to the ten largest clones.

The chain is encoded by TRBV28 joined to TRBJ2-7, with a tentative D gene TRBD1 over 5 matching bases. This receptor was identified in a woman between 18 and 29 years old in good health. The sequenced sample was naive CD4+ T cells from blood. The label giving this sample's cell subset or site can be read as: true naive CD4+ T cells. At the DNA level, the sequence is TGTGCCAGCAGCCTACGACAGAGCTACGAGCAGTACTTC. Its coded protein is CASSLRQSYEQYF.